The 16 T cell receptor beta chains below all came from one sample that was sequenced in a study of T-cell memory formation after mild COVID-19. TCRdb called the 5' RACE reads again in MiXCR, with one record for every CDR3 protein. The repertoire holds roughly 250,000 distinct CDR3 sequences, with 16% as singletons. Specimen: PBMCs or a T cell subset sorted from them (not recorded which). Every receptor here comes from a man between 18 and 29 years old who had mild COVID-19 (a few samples of this study predate the infection). Cell type and time point are not known.

The table lists this clonotype with a few counts. This chain links TRBV7-9 with TRBJ2-6; D unclear. CDR3 size: 15 residues. Germline V gives CDR1 SEHNR, CDR2 FQNEAQ (reference sequence). V was pared by 4 bases and J by 0 bases, with 7 bases between. CDR3 in amino acids: CASSSHSSGANVLTF. The CDR3 DNA reads TGTGCCAGCAGCTCGCACAGCTCTGGGGCCAACGTCCTGACTTTC.

This clonotype was picked up a small number of times. The V call is TRBV9, the J call TRBJ1-1, with 7 positions matching TRBD1. Losses at the gene ends were 4 bases for V and 3 bases for J; bases not matched to a gene: 9. The CDR3 runs to 15 residues. Germline V CDR1 and CDR2: SGDLS, YYNGEE. CDR3 loop: CASSPRQGLDTEAFF. CDR3 nucleotides: TGTGCCAGCAGCCCCAGACAGGGACTGGACACTGAAGCTTTCTTT. Using reference TRBV9 and TRBJ1-1 for the parts outside the CDR3, the full variable domain is DSGVTQTPKHLITATGQRVTLRCSPRSGDLSVYWYQQSLDQGLQFLIQYYNGEERAKGNILERFSAQQFPDLHSELNLSSLELGDSALYFCASSPRQGLDTEAFFGQGTRLTVV.

This clonotype showed up just a few times. The genes are TRBV6-5 and TRBJ2-7; D not certain. The V gene's germline CDR1 is MNHEY and CDR2 SVGAGI. Between the trimmed V and J ends, which lost 0 bases and 5 bases, there was a span of 14 bases. The CDR3 loop spans 15 amino acids. The CDR3 protein is CASSYSGRSLDEQYF. The DNA for the CDR3 is TGTGCCAGCAGTTACTCGGGTAGAAGCCTAGACGAGCAGTACTTC.

The chain is built from TRBV12-3 or TRBV12-4 and TRBJ2-7; 8 nucleotides line up with TRBD2. The CDR3 length is 13 residues. Trimming removed 3 bases from V and 7 bases from J; junction bases left unmatched: 5. CDR3 amino acids: CASSFGGAREQYV. In nucleotides, the CDR3 is TGTGCCAGCAGTTTCGGGGGGGCTCGAGAGCAGTACGTC.

This clonotype occurred many times. The rearrangement uses TRBV6-5 and TRBJ2-5; maybe TRBD2 (6 bases). Germline CDR1 reads MNHEY; CDR2 reads SVGAGI. With 9 bases removed from V and 1 base from J, the gap between germline ends came to 9 bases. The CDR3 has 12 residues. The chain's CDR3 is CASGGAQETQYF. CDR3 DNA: TGTGCCAGTGGAGGGGCCCAAGAGACCCAGTACTTC.

The table lists this clonotype with a few counts. The chain uses TRBV24-1 and TRBJ2-3, with D possibly being TRBD2 (6 bases). The V end was cut by 4 bases, the J end by 4 bases, with 8 bases between. CDR1 and CDR2 (germline): KGHDR, SFDVKD. This CDR3 has 13 amino acids. The CDR3 here is CATSDRLADTQYF. DNA for the CDR3: TGTGCCACCAGTGACCGACTAGCAGATACGCAGTATTTT.

There are a few counts of this clonotype. This chain joins TRBV12-3 or TRBV12-4 and TRBJ2-3; D not resolved. With 6 bases removed from V and 2 bases from J, the gap between germline ends came to 15 bases. The CDR3 runs to 15 residues. This CDR3 reads CASSSTEYTTDTQYF. CDR3 in DNA: TGTGCCAGCAGCTCGACGGAGTATACCACAGATACGCAGTATTTT.

This clonotype was recorded a few times. V is TRBV7-6 and J is TRBJ2-1, with D perhaps TRBD1 (5 bases). Looked up from germline, CDR1 is SGHVS and CDR2 is FNYEAQ. Trimming stripped 5 bases from V and 0 bases from J, with 14 bases between. The CDR3 is 16 amino acids. The CDR3 nucleotides are TGTGCCAGCAGCCGCCTTGACAGTAGCTCCTACAATGAGCAGTTCTTC. It yields the protein CASSRLDSSSYNEQFF.

The chain recombines TRBV5-1 with TRBJ1-4; maybe TRBD1 (5 bases). Germline CDR1 SGHRS, CDR2 YFSETQ. V gave up 0 bases and J gave up 0 bases, with 9 bases separating them. The CDR3 is made up of 16 amino acids. CDR3 coding DNA: TGCGCCAGCAGCTTGGACGGGGCAGCAACTAATGAAAAACTGTTTTTT. Amino acids: CASSLDGAATNEKLFF.

This clonotype showed up just a few times. This chain links TRBV7-8 with TRBJ2-1, with TRBD2 matching 9 bases. With V trimmed by 3 bases and J by 10 bases, 4 bases remained unmatched. The CDR3 length is 13 residues. Germline V gene data show CDR1 as SGHVS and CDR2 as FQNEAQ. Here the CDR3 reads CASSFLAGKEQFF. CDR3 nucleotide sequence: TGTGCCAGCAGCTTTCTAGCGGGGAAAGAGCAGTTCTTC.

This clonotype was seen only once. This chain connects TRBV7-9 to TRBJ1-1; D unresolved. CDR1 SEHNR and CDR2 FQNEAQ come from the germline V gene (reference sequence). V lost 0 bases, J lost 4 bases, and 12 bases lay in between. This CDR3 comprises 15 residues. CDR3: CASSLAGAGGTEAFF. CDR3 in DNA: TGTGCCAGCAGCTTAGCGGGAGCAGGAGGCACTGAAGCTTTCTTT.

The chain uses TRBV5-1 and TRBJ1-2; D is unresolved. CDR3 length: 11 residues. Germline V lookup: CDR1 SGHRS, CDR2 YFSETQ. V lost 4 bases to trimming and J lost 3 bases, with 4 bases between them. Here the CDR3 DNA reads TGCGCCAGCAGCACAGACTATGGCTACACCTTC. It is translated as CASSTDYGYTF.

The chain couples TRBV7-2 to TRBJ1-2; possibly TRBD1 for D (6 bases). V lost 6 bases and J lost 4, with 12 bases in between. The length of the CDR3 is 13 residues. The germline gives CDR1 SGHTA, CDR2 FQGNSA. Written as DNA, the CDR3 is TGTGCCAGCAGGACCGGGACAACCTATGGCTACACCTTC. Translation gives CASRTGTTYGYTF.

The chain couples TRBV24-1 to TRBJ2-5, with 7 bases identical to TRBD2. V lost 2 bases, J lost 3 bases, and 5 bases stayed unmatched. There are 15 residues in the CDR3. Germline V lookup: CDR1 KGHDR, CDR2 SFDVKD. CDR3 nucleotide sequence: TGTGCCACCAGTGATTCCGGGACTAAGAAAGAGACCCAGTACTTC. Its protein product is CATSDSGTKKETQYF.

CDR3 residues: CASSQEMGSSQPQHF. CDR3 sequence (DNA): TGTGCCAGCTCACAGGAGATGGGGAGTAGTCAGCCCCAGCATTTT. V is TRBV18 and J is TRBJ1-5; no definite D call. The CDR3 extends over 15 amino acids. Germline CDR1 is KGHSH and CDR2 is LQKENI. V shed 4 bases and J shed 6 bases, with 16 bases lying between them.

The V call is TRBV7-6, the J call TRBJ2-5, with no clear D. Germline V gene data show CDR1 as SGHVS and CDR2 as FNYEAQ. The V and J ends lost 2 bases and 4 bases respectively, with 8 bases between them. CDR3 length: 13 amino acids. The CDR3 bases are TGTGCCAGCAGCTTAACAACGAGAGAGACCCAGTACTTC. Protein: CASSLTTRETQYF.